This TCR beta chain originates from a study of blood T cell repertoires in COVID-19. The wider study: T cells, B-cell-depleted T cells, or PBMCs provided the cDNA or gDNA that served as material.

What the recovered Cohort 3 donors had was two negative PCRs, clearance, or symptom resolution. This CDR3 is built from 14 residues. Germline V gene lookup returns CDR1 SGHRS and CDR2 YFSETQ. Trimming stripped 5 bases from V and 8 bases from J, with 19 bases between. Libraries were prepared by immunoSEQ multiplex PCR; TCRdb keeps only in-frame clonotypes and omits some of them. Counted here are 300,000 or so clones, nearly 90% occurring once; the ten biggest clones make up approximately 5.2%. This clone turned up a few times. The TCR sequence derives from a woman in her 30s who had recovered from COVID-19. The chain uses TRBV5-1 and TRBJ1-2; unclear D gene. Specimen: PBMCs or T cells enriched from blood (not recorded which). Here the CDR3 reads CASRPAEVLYGYTF. The CDR3 bases are TGCGCCAGCAGGCCGGCCGAGGTCCTCTACGGCTACACCTTC.